This TCR beta chain came from a study of cytomegalovirus exposure and HLA in healthy donors. Findings and limits, study-wide: Most TCRs appeared rarely, but some public TCRs recurred in many donors. In a later analysis, about 17,000 TCR beta sequences were associated with HLA alleles at 0.05 false discovery rate. Prior analysis indicated that the majority of TCR beta V segments exhibited productivity approximately 90% or approximately 30% of the time.

Germline V gene sequence: CDR1 SQVTM, CDR2 ANQGSEA. The CDR3 covers 12 residues. Trimming pared 7 bases from V and 0 bases from J, leaving 9 bases between. The study ran its PCR with 60 Vbeta and 13 Jbeta primers. The protocol was immunoSEQ multiplex PCR, while the TCRdb copy is restricted to in-frame clones and leaves out a portion. The table lists about 43,000 clones, about half of them singletons. This clone was seen a handful of times. Its antigen is still unknown. The chain carries TRBV29-1 and TRBJ1-2; D gene unclear. This TCR was sampled from a man aged 55-75 years in good health and CMV-seronegative. The sample consisted of PBMCs. DNA for the CDR3: TGCAGCGGTGAGGACTCTAACTATGGCTACACCTTC. This codes for CSGEDSNYGYTF.